This T cell receptor beta chain was profiled in a study of radiotherapy plus CTLA-4 blockade in lung cancer. Study-wide findings and caveats: The authors reported that early blood T cell clone dynamics, with interferon-beta, best predicted response.

On this clone: Its target is unknown.

Focal radiation with ipilimumab CTLA-4 blockade was given to patients with chemo-refractory metastatic non-small-cell lung cancer. The V and J ends lost 5 bases and 5 bases, in that order; junction bases with no gene match: 8. This CDR3 has 15 amino acids. CDR1 and CDR2 from the germline V gene are SEHNR and FQNEAQ (reference sequence). Method: immunoSEQ multiplex PCR; TCRdb's copy keeps in-frame clones and lacks some. The sample yields more than 95,000 clones, approximately 74% seen once. V and J are TRBV7-9 and TRBJ1-1; 10 nucleotides agree with TRBD1. The TCR was taken from a human donor with non-small cell lung cancer who had a partial response to radiotherapy plus ipilimumab. Some clones in this sample may be carry-over from other donors' samples. The sample consisted of peripheral blood, taken from a patient treated with radiotherapy plus ipilimumab. CDR3 nucleotide sequence: TGTGCCAGCAGCCTGACAGGGGGCGCAGGGACTGAAGCTTTCTTT. Its translation is CASSLTGGAGTEAFF. The full variable domain, completed using reference TRBV7-9 and TRBJ1-1, is DTGVSQNPRHKITKRGQNVTFRCDPISEHNRLYWYRQTLGQGPEFLTYFQNEAQLEKSRLLSDRFSAERPKGSFSTLEIQRTEQGDSAMYLCASSLTGGAGTEAFFGQGTRLTVV.